A single count supports the clone carrying this TCR beta chain. Its matching antigen is unknown. At the DNA level, this CDR3 is encoded by other sequences in the same sample as well. The CDR3 has 14 amino acids. Per germline, CDR1 SGHRS and CDR2 YFSETQ. With 4 bases removed from V and 3 bases from J, the gap between germline ends came to 11 bases. The data were taken from a study of OX40 agonist ivuxolimab in advanced cancers. About the study: At 0.01 to 10 mg/kg, ivuxolimab was administered intravenously to patients every 2 weeks. Patients were roughly 83% male with ages roughly 20 to 90, mean around 61. Study conclusions and caveats: The mean number of expanded clones was higher in CD8+ T cells than in CD4+.

Repertoires were generated with immunoSEQ multiplex PCR, while TCRdb's copy carries only in-frame clones and drops some. The table lists 100,000 or so clones, more than 75% of them singletons. The clonotype comes from an adult with an advanced solid tumor such as melanoma, head and neck, liver or kidney cancer. This sequence joins TRBV5-1 and TRBJ2-1; possibly TRBD1 for D (6 bases). Source: CD4+ or CD8+ T cells sorted from blood, taken in a trial of the OX40 agonist ivuxolimab. CDR3 nucleotides: TGCGCCAGCAGCACAGGGTTGGTCTACAATGAGCAGTTCTTC. Its protein product is CASSTGLVYNEQFF.